Following are 2 T cell receptor beta chains from one sample sequenced in a study of cytomegalovirus exposure and HLA in healthy donors. Vbeta (60) and Jbeta (13) primers were used in the PCR. Assay used: immunoSEQ multiplex PCR; TCRdb lists only in-frame clones, some missing. The sample comprises about 140,000 clones, about 80% of which are singletons, and around a tenth rests with the top ten. The material sequenced was PBMCs. The origin of the receptors is a woman aged 55-70 years in good health and CMV-seropositive.

V gene TRBV9 combines with J gene TRBJ2-1; maybe TRBD2 (6 bases). V was cut by 0 bases and J by 8 bases, with 15 bases left in between. CDR3 size: 15 residues. Germline V lookup: CDR1 SGDLS, CDR2 YYNGEE. This CDR3 reads CASSVAGRIVDEQFF. Here the CDR3 DNA reads TGTGCCAGCAGCGTAGCCGGGAGAATCGTGGATGAGCAGTTCTTC.

The rearrangement joins TRBV28 to TRBJ2-7, with 7 bases fitting TRBD1. The CDR3 totals 15 residues. Losses at the gene ends were 0 bases for V and 1 base for J; bases not matched to a gene: 3. CDR1 is MDHEN, CDR2 SYDVKM, per germline. This CDR3 is CASSLWRTGSYEQYF. As DNA, the CDR3 is TGTGCCAGCAGTTTATGGCGGACAGGATCCTACGAGCAGTACTTC.